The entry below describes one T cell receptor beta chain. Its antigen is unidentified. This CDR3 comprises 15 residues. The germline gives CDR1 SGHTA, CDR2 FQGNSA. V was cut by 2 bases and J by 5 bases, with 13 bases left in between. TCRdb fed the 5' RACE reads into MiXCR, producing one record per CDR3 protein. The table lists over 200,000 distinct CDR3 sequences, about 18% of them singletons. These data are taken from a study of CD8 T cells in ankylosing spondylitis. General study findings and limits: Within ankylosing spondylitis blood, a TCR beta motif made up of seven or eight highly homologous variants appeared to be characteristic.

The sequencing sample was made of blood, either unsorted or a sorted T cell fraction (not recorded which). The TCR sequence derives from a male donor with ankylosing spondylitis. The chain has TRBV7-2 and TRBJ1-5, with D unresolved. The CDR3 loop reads CASSLNNLGYQPQHF. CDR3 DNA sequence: TGTGCCAGCAGCTTAAACAACCTAGGTTATCAGCCCCAGCATTTT.